The 22 T cell receptor beta chains given below trace back to one sample, sequenced in a study of naive CD8 T cells in extremely preterm neonates. TCRdb keeps only in-frame clones here, not all; method: immunoSEQ multiplex PCR. The data show 6,000 to 9,000 clones, more than 95% seen once. Sequenced: naive CD8+ T cells from blood. These receptors were collected from a human donor in good health.

The gene calls are TRBV19 and TRBJ2-3; 13 bases align to TRBD2. Germline V CDR1 and CDR2: LNHDA, SQIVND (reference sequence). The CDR3 has 15 amino acids. The V segment lost 4 bases and the J segment 3 bases; nucleotides outside the gene matches: 1. The CDR3, as DNA: TGTGCCAGTAGTACACTAGCGGGGGGGACAGATACGCAGTATTTT. Encoded protein: CASSTLAGGTDTQYF.

This clone was recorded only once. The chain has TRBV30 and TRBJ1-2; 9 bases map to TRBD1. Trimming cost V 1 base and J 6 bases; bases outside gene matches: 6. The CDR3 has 14 amino acids. Germline V gene lookup returns CDR1 GTSNPN and CDR2 SVGIG (reference sequence). The CDR3: CAWSGGQGIHGYTF. The CDR3 bases are TGTGCCTGGAGTGGGGGACAGGGTATACATGGCTACACCTTC.

V usage is TRBV6-5 and J usage is TRBJ1-1, with D unresolved. Trimming took off 1 base at V and 9 bases at J, with 12 bases between the two ends. Germline V gene lookup returns CDR1 MNHEY and CDR2 SVGAGI. This CDR3 spans 13 amino acids. CDR3 residues: CASSYFANLQAFF. The CDR3 nucleotides are TGTGCCAGCAGTTACTTTGCGAATCTCCAAGCTTTCTTT.

As DNA, the CDR3 is TGTGCCAGTAGTGGGACAGGGAGGCCGGATGGCTACACCTTC. Translating it yields CASSGTGRPDGYTF. The rearrangement links TRBV19 to TRBJ1-2, with 9 bases aligning to TRBD1. The V and J ends lost 5 bases and 6 bases, in that order; junction bases with no gene match: 7. CDR1 and CDR2 (germline): LNHDA, SQIVND (reference sequence). The CDR3 covers 14 residues. The full variable domain, with the rest looked up from reference TRBV19 and TRBJ1-2, is DGGITQSPKYLFRKEGQNVTLSCEQNLNHDAMYWYRQDPGQGLRLIYYSQIVNDFQKGDIAEGYSVSREKKESFPLTVTSAQKNPTAFYLCASSGTGRPDGYTFGSGTRLTVV.

The chain combines TRBV7-2 with TRBJ1-5; tentatively, D is TRBD1 (5 bases). CDR1 is SGHTA, CDR2 FQGNSA, per germline. There are 18 residues in the CDR3. V lost 4 bases, J lost 5 bases, and 24 bases lay in between. Written as DNA, the CDR3 is TGTGCCAGCAGCTCACCGTCTCGTCTTCAGGGAAGTGATCAGCCCCAGCATTTT. Translation gives CASSSPSRLQGSDQPQHF.

The chain employs TRBV21-1 and TRBJ1-5; the DNA was not compared with TRBD1, the D call given in the table. TRBV21-1 is flagged as a pseudogene. The length of the CDR3 is 17 residues. The CDR3 region is CASSKDSRGGWNQPQHF. The CDR3 DNA follows: TGTGCCAGCAGCAAAGACTCCAGGGGCGGTTGGAATCAGCCCCAGCATTTT.

This clone appeared a single time. The chain uses TRBV11-2 and TRBJ1-6; a possible D gene is TRBD1 (5 bases). The CDR3 consists of 15 residues. Germline V lookup: CDR1 SGHAT, CDR2 FQNNGV. V lost 1 base and J lost 8, with 12 bases in between. The CDR3, as DNA: TGTGCCAGCAGCTTAGGGCGGGGGAAGGATTCACCCCTCCACTTT. It encodes CASSLGRGKDSPLHF.

The genes are TRBV5-1 and TRBJ1-5, with TRBD1 matching over 8 bases. Germline assignment: CDR1 SGHRS and CDR2 YFSETQ. V lost 1 base, J lost 0 bases, and 0 bases stayed unmatched. The CDR3 totals 15 residues. The CDR3 loop is CASSLTGGSNQPQHF. Written as DNA, the CDR3 is TGCGCCAGCAGCTTGACAGGGGGTAGCAATCAGCCCCAGCATTTT.

The J gene is TRBJ1-5, the V gene TRBV4-1; D unresolved. V lost 4 bases and J 0 bases, leaving 10 bases between the germline ends. CDR3 length: 15 residues. Germline values: CDR1 MGHRA, CDR2 YSYEKL. In DNA form, the CDR3 reads TGCGCCAGCAGCCTCCAATCAGGTAGCAATCAGCCCCAGCATTTT. Translated: CASSLQSGSNQPQHF.

The rearrangement links TRBV4-3 to TRBJ1-5; D perhaps matches TRBD1 (6 bases). CDR3 size: 15 residues. CDR1 is LGHNA, CDR2 YSLEER, per germline. With 4 bases removed from V and 6 bases from J, the gap between germline ends came to 16 bases. The CDR3, as DNA: TGCGCCAGCAGCCCCGGGCGGGGGCTGGGTCAGCCCCAGCATTTT. It yields the protein CASSPGRGLGQPQHF.

V usage is TRBV7-8 and J usage is TRBJ2-1, with 8 bases lining up with TRBD2. Trimming removed 4 bases from V and 3 bases from J; junction bases left unmatched: 11. This CDR3 is 17 amino acids long. Germline V gene data show CDR1 as SGHVS and CDR2 as FQNEAQ. The CDR3: CASSSPGGGRRYNEQFF. In DNA form, the CDR3 reads TGTGCCAGCAGCTCCCCCGGCGGGGGGCGCCGCTACAATGAGCAGTTCTTC.

The V and J genes are TRBV10-1 and TRBJ1-6; possible D gene TRBD1, 5 bases. CDR3 length equals 20 residues. In germline, CDR1 is WNHNN, CDR2 SYGVQD (reference sequence). Deletions cut 0 bases from V and 6 bases from J, with 24 bases between. CDR3 amino acids: CASSESWTLKSGGFNSPLHF. CDR3 nucleotides: TGCGCCAGCAGTGAGTCTTGGACGCTAAAGTCGGGGGGTTTTAATTCACCCCTCCACTTT.

J is TRBJ1-1 and V is TRBV7-9; maybe TRBD1 (5 bases). The CDR3 is 11 residues long. CDR1 is SEHNR and CDR2 is FQNEAQ in the germline V gene (reference sequence). Trimming stripped 6 bases from V and 7 bases from J, with 9 bases between. CDR3 amino acids: CASRAGFEAFF. CDR3 coding DNA: TGTGCCAGCAGGGCAGGGTTTGAAGCTTTCTTT.

V gene TRBV4-3 combines with J gene TRBJ2-6; TRBD1 matches 8 bases. The CDR3 is 17 residues long. V lost 3 bases to trimming and J lost 2 bases; unmatched junction nucleotides: 6. Germline V gives CDR1 LGHNA, CDR2 YSLEER. CDR3 in amino acids: CASSQSGQGAGANVLTF. In DNA form, the CDR3 reads TGCGCCAGCAGCCAGAGTGGACAGGGAGCTGGGGCCAACGTCCTGACTTTC.

The chain combines TRBV7-2 with TRBJ1-2, with D maybe TRBD1 (6 bases). The CDR3 length is 15 residues. The V and J ends lost 3 bases and 0 bases respectively, with 11 bases between them. CDR1 SGHTA and CDR2 FQGNSA come from the germline V gene. The DNA for the CDR3 is TGTGCCAGCAGCTTTCGACAGGCGTCTAACTATGGCTACACCTTC. Translating gives CASSFRQASNYGYTF.

The chain links TRBV5-8 to TRBJ2-4; no firm D call. The ends were cut back, 0 bases at V and 11 bases at J, with 9 bases in the middle. The CDR3 loop spans 12 amino acids. Germline values: CDR1 SGHTS, CDR2 YDEGEE. The CDR3 reads CASSLAPDFQYF. DNA for the CDR3: TGTGCCAGCAGCTTGGCCCCAGACTTTCAGTACTTC.

The rearrangement uses TRBV19 and TRBJ1-1, with D uncertain. Trimming cost V 1 base and J 0 bases, with 3 bases left between them. The CDR3 covers 13 residues. CDR1 is LNHDA and CDR2 is SQIVND in the germline V gene (reference sequence). CDR3 region: CASSIAVNTEAFF. The CDR3 bases are TGTGCCAGTAGTATAGCTGTGAACACTGAAGCTTTCTTT.

The chain couples TRBV4-3 to TRBJ1-1; TRBD1 aligns across 12 bases. CDR3 length: 15 residues. J lost 5 bases, V lost 3 bases, and 4 bases had no gene match. Germline CDR1 is LGHNA and CDR2 is YSLEER. This CDR3 reads CASSQGTGGETEAFF. CDR3 DNA sequence: TGCGCCAGCAGCCAGGGGACAGGGGGCGAGACTGAAGCTTTCTTT.

The chain joins TRBV7-2 to TRBJ1-1; D remains ambiguous. Germline V CDR1 and CDR2: SGHTA, FQGNSA. Deletions cut 1 base from V and 10 bases from J, with 7 bases between. The CDR3 length is 11 residues. The CDR3 region has the DNA TGTGCCAGCAGCTTAGGGCGGGTAGCTTTCTTT. Amino acid sequence: CASSLGRVAFF.

The chain carries TRBV6-5 and TRBJ1-6, with TRBD1 identical over 8 bases. CDR3 length equals 15 residues. Germline V lookup: CDR1 MNHEY, CDR2 SVGAGI. Germline trimming cut 7 bases from V and 10 bases from J; bases unmatched to any gene: 12. CDR3 residues: CASTPTGGWGSPLHF. In DNA, the CDR3 is TGTGCCAGCACCCCTACAGGGGGATGGGGGTCACCCCTCCACTTT.

This rearrangement joins TRBV4-2 to TRBJ1-1; 9 nucleotides line up with TRBD1. The V gene end was trimmed by 6 bases and the J gene end by 4 bases; junction bases not matched to a gene: 3. The CDR3 extends over 13 amino acids. The germline gives CDR1 LGHNA, CDR2 YNFKEQ. As DNA, the CDR3 is TGTGCCAGCAGTGAGACAGGGGGCACTGAAGCTTTCTTT. It is translated as CASSETGGTEAFF.

V gene TRBV7-9 combines with J gene TRBJ1-1; D unclear. Trimming cost V 4 bases and J 5 bases, with 17 bases left between them. The CDR3 extends over 15 amino acids. Per the germline V gene, CDR1 is SEHNR and CDR2 is FQNEAQ (reference sequence). The CDR3 loop reads CASSSSEVTITEAFF. The DNA for the CDR3 is TGTGCCAGCAGCTCCTCGGAGGTAACTATAACTGAAGCTTTCTTT.